This T cell receptor (beta chain) was identified in a study of OX40 agonist ivuxolimab in advanced cancers. Turning to the study itself: With ivuxolimab, an agonistic anti-OX40 (CD134) antibody, patients were treated. The study gave patients intravenous ivuxolimab at 0.01 to 10 mg/kg every 2 weeks. The group had a mean age of around 60 years, ranged from about 20 to 79, and was 80% to 85% male.

Blood got drawn at baseline, again on cycle 4 day 1, and then on cycle 7 day 1. Data came from immunoSEQ multiplex PCR; TCRdb stores just in-frame clones and leaves some out. Of almost 65,000 clones listed, around 83% were seen once; the top ten hold 0.65% to 0.85%. J was trimmed by 4 bases and V by 3 bases; bases with no gene match: 1. CDR1 is SGHAT, CDR2 FQNNGV, per germline. The CDR3 is 16 residues long. This sequence was found in an adult with an advanced solid tumor such as melanoma, head and neck, liver or kidney cancer. This specimen consisted of CD4+ or CD8+ T cells sorted from blood, obtained in a trial of the OX40 agonist ivuxolimab. The chain combines TRBV11-2 with TRBJ2-1; 15 nucleotides align to TRBD2. The CDR3 nucleotides read TGTGCCAGCAGCTTGGGACTAGCGGGAGGATACAATGAGCAGTTCTTC. Translation: CASSLGLAGGYNEQFF.